This entry lists 18 T cell receptor beta chains sequenced from one sample in a study of blood T cell repertoires in COVID-19. The table came from immunoSEQ multiplex PCR; TCRdb's copy has only in-frame clones and leaves some out. Here the sample spans 35,000 to 45,000 clones, 91% being singletons. Sequencing was performed on peripheral blood. These receptor sequences come from a woman at least 80 years old with acute or convalescent COVID-19.

The gene calls are TRBV27 and TRBJ2-2; 7 bases agree with TRBD2. This CDR3 spans 14 amino acids. Germline loops: CDR1 MNHEY, CDR2 SMNVEV (reference sequence). The J segment lost 3 bases and the V segment lost 8 bases, leaving 6 bases of the junction unmatched. CDR3 sequence reads: CASRDYQYTGELFF. The CDR3 coding sequence is TGTGCCAGCCGGGACTACCAGTACACCGGGGAGCTGTTTTTT.

The chain joins TRBV9 to TRBJ1-2; D unresolved. This CDR3 has 13 residues. The V and J ends lost 0 bases and 4 bases respectively, with 7 bases between them. CDR1 and CDR2 (germline): SGDLS, YYNGEE. CDR3 sequence reads: CASSVDGVYGYTF. The CDR3 DNA follows: TGTGCCAGCAGCGTAGACGGGGTCTATGGCTACACCTTC.

The chain recombines TRBV6-2 or TRBV6-3 with TRBJ1-5, with D possibly TRBD1 on 6 matching bases. CDR3 length: 15 residues. Germline CDR1 and CDR2: MNHEY and SVGEGT. The V and J ends lost 6 bases and 2 bases respectively, with 14 bases between them. In nucleotides, the CDR3 is TGTGCCAGCAGCCCCCAGGGGTTCGGCAATCAGCCCCAGCATTTT. Its translation is CASSPQGFGNQPQHF.

The chain combines TRBV5-1 with TRBJ1-6; 10 bases map to TRBD1. Trimming took 5 bases from V and 10 from J; bases not matched to a gene: 6. This CDR3 comprises 14 residues. Germline values: CDR1 SGHRS, CDR2 YFSETQ. In DNA form, the CDR3 reads TGCGCCAGCAGACCCGGGACAGGGGAGTCACCCCTCCACTTT. Translated: CASRPGTGESPLHF.

In this sample, this clone turned up once. The chain employs TRBV6-5 and TRBJ1-1, with D tentatively TRBD1 (5 bases). This CDR3 spans 12 amino acids. Trimming removed 6 bases at V and 8 bases at J, with 13 bases between. Per the germline V gene, CDR1 is MNHEY and CDR2 is SVGAGI. CDR3 residues: CASRNSGLEAFF. CDR3 nucleotide sequence: TGTGCCAGCAGGAACTCAGGGCTCGAAGCTTTCTTT.

This chain uses TRBV5-1 with TRBJ2-3, with TRBD2 identical over 11 bases. The CDR3 has 17 amino acids. Germline CDR1 is SGHRS and CDR2 is YFSETQ. V was pared by 0 bases and J by 3 bases, with 6 bases of the junction left unmatched. The CDR3 reads CASSLGTSGGLTDTQYF. CDR3 sequence (DNA): TGCGCCAGCAGCTTGGGAACTAGCGGGGGTCTGACAGATACGCAGTATTTT.

J is TRBJ1-2 and V is TRBV5-1, with 7 bases fitting TRBD1. The germline V gene encodes CDR1 SGHRS and CDR2 YFSETQ. Losses at the gene ends were 3 bases for V and 4 bases for J; bases not matched to a gene: 6. The CDR3 is made up of 14 amino acids. The CDR3 reads CASSYRTGRYGYTF. The CDR3 DNA is TGCGCCAGCAGCTACCGGACAGGACGCTATGGCTACACCTTC.

The chain has TRBV3-1 (or the pseudogene TRBV3-2) and TRBJ2-1; the match to TRBD2 covers 9 bases. The germline V gene encodes CDR1 LGHDT and CDR2 YNNKEL (reference sequence). The junction had 8 bases not matched to a gene; V was cut back by 1 base and J by 7 bases. The CDR3 runs to 16 residues. CDR3 region: CASSQALAGKGNEQFF. The CDR3 coding sequence is TGTGCCAGCAGCCAAGCCCTAGCGGGGAAGGGGAATGAGCAGTTCTTC.

This rearrangement joins TRBV6-5 to TRBJ1-5, with D unresolved. Germline CDR1 is MNHEY and CDR2 is SVGAGI. The CDR3 length is 15 residues. V gave up 10 bases and J gave up 0 bases, with 16 bases separating them. CDR3 coding DNA: TGTGCCACCCGAGTTTCCCCCTATAGCAATCAGCCCCAGCATTTT. Protein product: CATRVSPYSNQPQHF.

The chain recombines TRBV2 with TRBJ2-7; D perhaps matches TRBD1 (7 bases). The CDR3 consists of 14 residues. V lost 4 bases and J lost 3, with 13 bases in between. From germline, CDR1 is SNHLY and CDR2 FYNNEI. CDR3 coding DNA: TGTGCCAGCAGTGGACAGGGAGGCGACTACGAGCAGTACTTC. This codes for CASSGQGGDYEQYF.

This clone came up once. Germline and junction disagree at one end, which may indicate a read error. The gene calls are TRBV7-7 and TRBJ2-5; 10 nucleotides align to TRBD1. This CDR3 contains 15 residues. Germline CDR1 and CDR2: SSHAT and FNYEAQ (reference sequence). CDR3 loop: CASSPGTGEWGTQYF. CDR3 DNA sequence: TGTGCTAGCAGCCCGGGGACAGGGGAATGGGGGACCCAGTACTTC.

The V gene is TRBV7-2, the J gene TRBJ1-2, with 10 bases matching TRBD1. Germline trimming cut 6 bases from V and 1 base from J; bases unmatched to any gene: 11. Germline CDR1 and CDR2: SGHTA and FQGNSA. This CDR3 has 17 amino acids. The CDR3 loop is CASSASRDRGFNYGYTF. CDR3 sequence (DNA): TGTGCCAGCAGTGCTTCTAGGGACAGGGGCTTTAACTATGGCTACACCTTC.

The chain links TRBV5-4 to TRBJ2-5; the match to TRBD2 covers 11 bases. V shed 4 bases, J shed 6 bases, and the junction held 14 bases outside the gene matches. From germline, CDR1 is SGHNT and CDR2 YYREEE (reference sequence). The CDR3 spans 17 residues. Here the CDR3 reads CASSDFRSGGAVKTQYF. The CDR3, as DNA: TGTGCCAGCAGCGATTTCCGTAGCGGGGGGGCTGTAAAGACCCAGTACTTC.

A single count supports this clone. The J gene is TRBJ2-3, the V gene TRBV6-5, with a possible D match to TRBD2 (6 bases). CDR3 size: 14 residues. The V end lost 0 bases, the J end lost 5 bases, and 9 bases lay between the germline ends. Germline V gene sequence: CDR1 MNHEY, CDR2 SVGAGI. CDR3 bases: TGTGCCAGCAGTTACTCGGGGGGTGGAGATACGCAGTATTTT. This sequence encodes CASSYSGGGDTQYF.

This chain links TRBV25-1 with TRBJ2-2, with TRBD1 matching over 7 bases. Per the germline V gene, CDR1 is MGHDK and CDR2 is SYGVNS. The CDR3 runs to 17 residues. V was pared by 0 bases and J by 6 bases, with 10 bases of the junction left unmatched. This chain's CDR3 is CASSEYVTGISSGELFF. The CDR3, as DNA: TGTGCCAGCAGTGAATATGTGACAGGGATAAGTTCCGGGGAGCTGTTTTTT.

This rearrangement joins TRBV11-2 to TRBJ2-3; 7 bases fit TRBD1. This CDR3 is 16 amino acids long. The germline CDR1 and CDR2 sequences are SGHAT and FQNNGV. The V gene end was trimmed by 1 base and the J gene end by 5 bases; junction bases not matched to a gene: 9. The CDR3 reads CASSLGRDRALDTQYF. As DNA, the CDR3 is TGTGCCAGCAGCTTAGGAAGGGACAGAGCTTTAGATACGCAGTATTTT.

DNA of the CDR3: TGCGCCAGCAGCTTTATTACTCAGGGTCGTGAGTATGGCTACACCTTC. Translated: CASSFITQGREYGYTF. The chain uses TRBV5-1 and TRBJ1-2; D is perhaps TRBD1 (5 bases). The CDR3 length is 16 residues. Trimming stripped 2 bases from V and 5 bases from J, with 19 bases between. Germline lookup yields CDR1 SGHRS and CDR2 YFSETQ.

V gene TRBV2 combines with J gene TRBJ1-2; the match to TRBD1 covers 7 bases. Germline loops: CDR1 SNHLY, CDR2 FYNNEI. After removal of 6 bases from V and 5 bases from J, the junction contained 3 bases not matched to a gene. This CDR3 has 12 amino acids. For the CDR3, the DNA is TGTGCCAGCAGGGACAGGACGTATGGCTACACCTTC. As protein: CASRDRTYGYTF.